These 3 T cell receptor beta chains were all obtained from the same sample, sequenced in a study of cytomegalovirus exposure and HLA in healthy donors. The data were produced by immunoSEQ multiplex PCR, yet TCRdb's version contains in-frame clones alone and is incomplete. In the table there are some 180,000 clones, roughly nine tenths of which are singletons. The sequencing sample was made of PBMCs. All receptors come from a man younger than 45 in good health and CMV-seropositive.

This rearrangement joins TRBV27 to TRBJ1-2, with 9 nucleotides matching TRBD1. CDR3 size: 16 residues. Germline-derived CDR1 and CDR2 are MNHEY and SMNVEV (reference sequence). J was trimmed by 7 bases and V by 5 bases; bases with no gene match: 14. DNA of the CDR3: TGTGCCAGCAGTCCGCCGGGGACAGGGAATGTGGGTGGCTACACCTTC. It specifies CASSPPGTGNVGGYTF.

The chain couples TRBV19 to TRBJ2-7; D unresolved. Deletions cut 5 bases from V and 2 bases from J, with 10 bases between. CDR3 length: 13 residues. CDR1 is LNHDA, CDR2 SQIVND, per germline (reference sequence). The CDR3 is CASSVQSAYEQYF. The CDR3, as DNA: TGTGCCAGTAGTGTACAGAGCGCCTACGAGCAGTACTTC.

This chain connects TRBV11-3 to TRBJ2-7, with a weak D call TRBD2 (7 bases). CDR1 and CDR2 from the germline V gene are SGHNT and YENEEA. The CDR3 covers 14 residues. V lost 5 bases to trimming and J lost 6 bases, with 17 bases between them. Here the CDR3 DNA reads TGTGCCAGCAGCGCGTCACTGGGGGGGCGCGAGCAGTACTTC. Encoded protein: CASSASLGGREQYF.